The 20 T cell receptor beta chains given below trace back to one sample, sequenced in a study of long-term antiretroviral therapy in people with HIV. The libraries were made with immunoSEQ v3.0 at survey level. Assay used: immunoSEQ multiplex PCR; TCRdb lists only in-frame clones, some missing. Here the sample spans about 28,000 clones, 70% to 90% being singletons. The specimen comprised unsorted PBMCs, sampled 3.2 years before starting antiretroviral therapy. The receptor source for this set is a man aged 50-60 years with HIV.

The chain carries TRBV29-1 and TRBJ2-2, with D unclear. V was cut by 7 bases and J by 6 bases, with 21 bases left in between. The CDR3 extends over 15 amino acids. CDR1 SQVTM and CDR2 ANQGSEA come from the germline V gene. The CDR3 bases are TGCAGCGACCGGGCGAGGCTAGGAGCGTCCGGGGAGCTGTTTTTT. It specifies CSDRARLGASGELFF.

The chain couples TRBV29-1 to TRBJ1-1; D perhaps matches TRBD1 (5 bases). Deletions cut 4 bases from V and 4 bases from J, with 7 bases between. This CDR3 region has 11 residues. The germline gives CDR1 SQVTM, CDR2 ANQGSEA. CDR3: CSVARGTEAFF. In DNA form, the CDR3 reads TGCAGCGTTGCTAGGGGCACTGAAGCTTTCTTT. Combining the CDR3 with reference TRBV29-1 and TRBJ1-1 gives the whole variable domain SAVISQKPSRDICQRGTSLTIQCQVDSQVTMMFWYRQQPGQSLTLIATANQGSEATYESGFVIDKFPISRPNLTFSTLTVSNMSPEDSSIYLCSVARGTEAFFGQGTRLTVV.

The DNA for the CDR3 is TGTGCCAGCAGCTTACTAGCGGGGAACACCGGGGAGCTGTTTTTT. It codes for CASSLLAGNTGELFF. This sequence joins TRBV6-4 and TRBJ2-2; 9 nucleotides align to TRBD2. V shed 6 bases and J 1 base; nucleotides not matched to a gene: 3. CDR1 and CDR2 from the germline V gene are MRHNA and SNTAGT. This CDR3 has 15 residues.

This chain links TRBV7-6 with TRBJ1-2, with D perhaps matching TRBD1 (5 bases). The germline gives CDR1 SGHVS, CDR2 FNYEAQ. This CDR3 comprises 14 residues. Trimming left V 1 base short and J 4 bases short, with 10 bases between. The DNA for the CDR3 is TGTGCCAGCAGCTTAGTTCCCCAGGGCTATGGCTACACCTTC. Encoded protein: CASSLVPQGYGYTF.

This chain uses TRBV6-5 with TRBJ2-7, with a tentative D call TRBD1 (5 bases). V was pared by 0 bases and J by 0 bases, with 9 bases between. The CDR3 runs 15 residues. CDR1 and CDR2 from the germline V gene are MNHEY and SVGAGI. The CDR3 is CASSYSIGASYEQYF. CDR3 nucleotide sequence: TGTGCCAGCAGTTACTCGATAGGGGCCTCCTACGAGCAGTACTTC.

The chain carries TRBV14 and TRBJ2-3; tentative D call: TRBD2 (6 bases). This CDR3 has 16 residues. The ends were cut back, 0 bases at V and 1 base at J, with 11 bases in the middle. The germline V gene has CDR1 SGHDN and CDR2 FVKESK. This CDR3 is CASSQDLASGTDTQYF. The DNA for the CDR3 is TGTGCCAGCAGCCAAGATTTGGCTAGCGGCACAGATACGCAGTATTTT.

This chain links TRBV14 with TRBJ2-5; 8 bases map to TRBD2. The CDR3 runs to 14 residues. Germline lookup yields CDR1 SGHDN and CDR2 FVKESK. Unmatched junction bases numbered 6, after V lost 4 bases and J lost 5 bases. For the CDR3, the DNA is TGTGCCAGCAGCCCAGGACTAGCTATGGAGACCCAGTACTTC. Translating it yields CASSPGLAMETQYF.

The J gene is TRBJ1-1, the V gene TRBV23-1; the match to TRBD1 covers 7 bases. TRBV23-1 is an ORF, with its function uncertain. Losses at the gene ends were 0 bases for V and 5 bases for J; bases not matched to a gene: 12. CDR3 length: 17 amino acids. CDR3 sequence reads: CASSQSTGPQWRTEAFF. CDR3 nucleotides: TGCGCCAGCAGTCAATCGACAGGGCCCCAATGGCGTACTGAAGCTTTCTTT.

This sequence joins TRBV7-2 and TRBJ1-2; D is possibly TRBD1 (5 bases). V was cut by 0 bases and J by 0 bases, with 11 bases left in between. CDR1 and CDR2 (germline): SGHTA, FQGNSA. The CDR3 sequence is 16 residues long. CDR3 coding DNA: TGTGCCAGCAGCTTAGCTGGGGGGTCTACTAACTATGGCTACACCTTC. The encoded protein is CASSLAGGSTNYGYTF.

V and J are TRBV9 and TRBJ2-7, with D unclear. Per germline, CDR1 SGDLS and CDR2 YYNGEE. The CDR3 sequence is 13 residues long. V dropped 0 bases and J dropped 0 bases, with 4 bases sitting between them. Here the CDR3 reads CASSVGPSYEQYF. The CDR3 DNA follows: TGTGCCAGCAGCGTAGGCCCCTCCTACGAGCAGTACTTC.

This clone occurred once. A read error may produce the germline difference seen at one junction end. The rearrangement joins TRBV19 to TRBJ1-2; D may be TRBD1 (6 bases). Germline values: CDR1 LNHDA, CDR2 SQIVND (reference sequence). The CDR3 sequence is 13 residues long. CDR3: CASRGTSNYGYTF. The CDR3 DNA reads TGTGCTAGTAGGGGGACCTCTAACTATGGCTACACCTTC.

The chain couples TRBV6-5 to TRBJ2-7, with D unclear. The CDR3 is 13 residues long. With 6 bases removed from V and 4 bases from J, the gap between germline ends came to 13 bases. The germline V gene has CDR1 MNHEY and CDR2 SVGAGI. DNA for the CDR3: TGTGCCAGCAGGGATTGGGATAAGTACGAGCAGTACTTC. Encoded protein: CASRDWDKYEQYF.

The J gene is TRBJ2-1, the V gene TRBV30; the match to TRBD1 covers 12 bases. This CDR3 has 15 amino acids. J was trimmed by 4 bases and V by 0 bases; bases with no gene match: 1. CDR1 is GTSNPN and CDR2 is SVGIG in the germline V gene (reference sequence). CDR3: CAWSVGQGAYNEQFF. The CDR3 DNA reads TGTGCCTGGAGTGTGGGACAGGGGGCTTACAATGAGCAGTTCTTC.

The V call is TRBV2, the J call TRBJ2-5; perhaps TRBD1 as D (5 bases). Germline CDR1 reads SNHLY; CDR2 reads FYNNEI. The CDR3 runs 13 residues. Between the trimmed V and J ends, which lost 2 bases and 5 bases, there was a span of 9 bases. CDR3 residues: CASSELGAETQYF. The DNA for the CDR3 is TGTGCCAGCAGTGAATTAGGGGCGGAGACCCAGTACTTC.

V and J are TRBV6-1 and TRBJ1-4, with 7 bases matching TRBD1. After removal of 7 bases from V and 1 base from J, the junction contained 3 bases not matched to a gene. The CDR3 has 14 residues. From germline, CDR1 is MNHNS and CDR2 SASEGT. In nucleotides, the CDR3 is TGTGCCAGCATAGACAGGGTAACTAATGAAAAACTGTTTTTT. Protein sequence: CASIDRVTNEKLFF.

The rearrangement links TRBV20-1 to TRBJ2-1; D gene unclear. V was trimmed by 6 bases and J by 8 bases, leaving 11 bases between them. CDR1 and CDR2 from the germline V gene are DFQATT and SNEGSKA (reference sequence). CDR3 size: 11 residues. CDR3 in DNA: TGCAGTGCCCCCGACTTGGATGAGCAGTTCTTC. It codes for CSAPDLDEQFF.

This rearrangement joins TRBV7-9 to TRBJ2-1; no clear D. Germline V CDR1 and CDR2: SEHNR, FQNEAQ (reference sequence). The V end was cut by 3 bases, the J end by 5 bases, with 14 bases between. The CDR3 extends over 15 amino acids. The DNA of the CDR3 is TGTGCCAGCAGCTTTTTTTCTTCGAAGAACAATGAGCAGTTCTTC. Residues: CASSFFSSKNNEQFF.

The CDR3 sequence is CASSPGRDTEAFF. DNA of the CDR3: TGTGCCAGCTCACCGGGGAGGGACACTGAAGCTTTCTTT. The gene calls are TRBV18 and TRBJ1-1; no clear D. From germline, CDR1 is KGHSH and CDR2 LQKENI. The CDR3 spans 13 residues. V was trimmed by 3 bases and J by 3 bases, leaving 8 bases between them.

This sequence joins TRBV18 and TRBJ2-2; D is unclear. Per the germline V gene, CDR1 is KGHSH and CDR2 is LQKENI. V lost 4 bases and J 6 bases, leaving 9 bases between the germline ends. The CDR3 totals 13 residues. CDR3 sequence (DNA): TGTGCCAGCTCACTCGAGACGGCCGGGGAGCTGTTTTTT. The encoded protein is CASSLETAGELFF.

The chain joins TRBV7-8 to TRBJ2-3; 9 nucleotides line up with TRBD2. Germline V gene sequence: CDR1 SGHVS, CDR2 FQNEAQ. The CDR3 covers 13 residues. V lost 3 bases, J lost 7 bases, and 2 bases stayed unmatched. CDR3 nucleotides: TGTGCCAGCAGCTTCCTAGCGGGGAATACGCAGTATTTT. As protein: CASSFLAGNTQYF.